The 19 T cell receptor beta chains reported below all come from one sample, sequenced in a study of blood T cells in healthy people across ages. PCR was performed a second time for about 7 to 11 cycles using a sample-barcoded 5' primer and a J-beta primer mix. TCRdb recomputed calls from the 5' RACE reads with MiXCR, one row per CDR3 protein. The table records under 2 million distinct CDR3 sequences, roughly a third of them present only once. The sequenced material came from blood. The receptors stem from a woman in her 30s in good health.

To note about this clonotype: A read error may explain this, as a much larger clone is one base away. V usage is TRBV29-1 and J usage is TRBJ2-7; perhaps TRBD2 as D (5 bases). The germline V and J ends were trimmed by 1 base and 0 bases, with 16 bases remaining between them. The CDR3 loop spans 16 amino acids. Germline V CDR1 and CDR2: SQVTM, ANQGSEA. CDR3 loop: CSVEVSGTSPSYEQYF. The CDR3 region has the DNA TGCAGCGTTGAAGTCAGCGGCACCAGTCCCTCCTACGAGCAGTACTTC.

The chain is built from TRBV5-1 and TRBJ1-3, with a possible D match to TRBD1 (5 bases). Germline loops: CDR1 SGHRS, CDR2 YFSETQ. This CDR3 is 15 amino acids long. V was cut by 1 base and J by 3 bases, with 11 bases left in between. The CDR3 here is CASSLRGDNGNTIYF. As DNA, the CDR3 is TGCGCCAGCAGCTTGCGAGGGGATAATGGAAACACCATATATTTT.

This clonotype appeared a single time. J is TRBJ2-7 and V is TRBV9; TRBD2 might be the D (5 bases). CDR3 length equals 15 residues. V was shortened by 0 bases and J by 0 bases, with 10 bases between the two germline ends. Germline assignment: CDR1 SGDLS and CDR2 YYNGEE. For the CDR3, the DNA is TGTGCCAGCAGCGTAGGAGCGGCACCCTCCTACGAGCAGTACTTC. Residues: CASSVGAAPSYEQYF. Together with reference TRBV9 and TRBJ2-7, the CDR3 gives the full variable domain: DSGVTQTPKHLITATGQRVTLRCSPRSGDLSVYWYQQSLDQGLQFLIQYYNGEERAKGNILERFSAQQFPDLHSELNLSSLELGDSALYFCASSVGAAPSYEQYFGPGTRLTVT.

The V gene is TRBV3-1, the J gene TRBJ2-2; D is uncertain. The CDR3 has 11 amino acids. In germline, CDR1 is LGHDT, CDR2 YNNKEL (reference sequence). The V end was cut by 1 base, the J end by 9 bases, with 3 bases between. The CDR3 DNA reads as TGTGCCAGCAGCCAAGTAAGGGAGCTGTTTTTT. The encoded protein is CASSQVRELFF.

The chain is built from TRBV5-8 and TRBJ2-7; 13 bases agree with TRBD2. The CDR3 covers 18 residues. Per germline, CDR1 SGHTS and CDR2 YDEGEE. Trimming cost V 0 bases and J 2 bases; bases outside gene matches: 8. The CDR3 reads CASSLGLAGGKKTYEQYF. In DNA, the CDR3 is TGTGCCAGCAGCTTGGGACTAGCGGGGGGAAAGAAAACCTACGAGCAGTACTTC. Full variable domain (remainder filled in from reference TRBV5-8 and TRBJ2-7): EAGVTQSPTHLIKTRGQQATLRCSPISGHTSVYWYQQALGLGLQFLLWYDEGEERNRGNFPPRFSGRQFPNYSSELNVNALELEDSALYLCASSLGLAGGKKTYEQYFGPGTRLTVT.

J is TRBJ2-5 and V is TRBV25-1; D is uncertain. Trimming cost V 10 bases and J 3 bases, with 15 bases left between them. The CDR3 runs 13 residues. In germline, CDR1 is MGHDK, CDR2 SYGVNS. CDR3 region: CAILSGSKETQYF. The CDR3 region has the DNA TGTGCCATCCTGTCAGGTAGCAAAGAGACCCAGTACTTC.

The chain joins TRBV29-1 to TRBJ2-1, with 10 bases fitting TRBD2. The V gene's germline CDR1 is SQVTM and CDR2 ANQGSEA. The ends lost 7 bases at V and 9 bases at J; junction bases unmatched: 9. CDR3 length: 13 amino acids. CDR3 sequence (DNA): TGCAGCGGGAGCGGGAGGGCCGTGGGTGAGCAGTTCTTC. Encoded protein: CSGSGRAVGEQFF.

In its sample, this clonotype was seen a few times. The rearrangement joins TRBV12-5 to TRBJ1-2; 8 positions agree with TRBD1. CDR1 and CDR2 (germline): LGHNT, FRNRAP. The CDR3 is made up of 13 amino acids. V was pared by 4 bases and J by 7 bases, with 5 bases of the junction left unmatched. The CDR3 reads CASGSATGAGYTF. CDR3 nucleotides: TGTGCTAGTGGTTCGGCGACAGGGGCTGGCTACACCTTC. Full variable domain (outside the CDR3, taken from reference TRBV12-5 and TRBJ1-2): DARVTQTPRHKVTEMGQEVTMRCQPILGHNTVFWYRQTMMQGLELLAYFRNRAPLDDSGMPKDRFSAEMPDATLATLKIQPSEPRDSAVYFCASGSATGAGYTFGSGTRLTVV.

The V call is TRBV12-3 or TRBV12-4, the J call TRBJ2-7; D perhaps matches TRBD2 (5 bases). Trimming shortened V by 3 bases and J by 12 bases, and 15 bases separated the two germline ends. The CDR3 is made up of 12 amino acids. Here the CDR3 DNA reads TGTGCCAGCAGTTTCTCCTCACGGCGGGTGTACTTC. As protein: CASSFSSRRVYF.

With respect to this clonotype: The junction does not match germline at one end; this may be a read error. The chain employs TRBV28 and TRBJ2-7; 7 bases agree with TRBD1. Per germline, CDR1 MDHEN and CDR2 SYDVKM. The CDR3 runs to 14 residues. CDR3 sequence: CVSSLGQSSYEQYF. The CDR3 nucleotides read TGTGTCAGCAGTCTGGGACAGAGCTCCTACGAGCAGTACTTC. Full variable domain (outside the CDR3, taken from reference TRBV28 and TRBJ2-7): DVKVTQSSRYLVKRTGEKVFLECVQDMDHENMFWYRQDPGLGLRLIYFSYDVKMKEKGDIPEGYSVSREKKERFSLILESASTNQTSMYLCVSSLGQSSYEQYFGPGTRLTVT.

This clonotype was counted only a few times. The rearrangement joins TRBV7-3 to TRBJ2-7, with D possibly matching TRBD1 (5 bases). This CDR3 is 13 amino acids long. CDR1 is SGHTA and CDR2 is FQGTGA in the germline V gene. The V and J ends lost 8 bases and 4 bases respectively, with 15 bases between them. CDR3 bases: TGTGCCAGCCTTTGGGGCAGTACGTACGAGCAGTACTTC. Amino acids: CASLWGSTYEQYF.

This clonotype has a single count. The chain employs TRBV30 and TRBJ1-4, with D maybe TRBD1 (5 bases). Germline assignment: CDR1 GTSNPN and CDR2 SVGIG (reference sequence). The CDR3 sequence is 15 residues long. Trimming took 0 bases from V and 6 from J, leaving 14 bases between them. CDR3 in amino acids: CAWSVQGGRDEKLFF. The CDR3 nucleotides read TGTGCCTGGAGTGTACAAGGTGGCAGGGATGAAAAACTGTTTTTT.

CDR3 region: CAWSLRVGDEQYF. CDR3 in DNA: TGTGCCTGGAGTCTCAGGGTAGGGGACGAGCAGTACTTC. This chain uses TRBV30 with TRBJ2-7; a possible D gene is TRBD1 (5 bases). Germline-derived CDR1 and CDR2 are GTSNPN and SVGIG (reference sequence). The CDR3 consists of 13 residues. The germline V and J ends were trimmed by 2 bases and 5 bases, with 13 bases remaining between them.

This clonotype was seen more than once but under ten times. The chain links TRBV6-4 to TRBJ2-5, with 8 bases aligning to TRBD1. The CDR3 runs to 15 residues. Germline lookup yields CDR1 MRHNA and CDR2 SNTAGT. The J segment lost 4 bases and the V segment lost 6 bases, leaving 10 bases of the junction unmatched. In DNA form, the CDR3 reads TGTGCCAGCAGCGGGCTGACAGGGGCCGCAGAGACCCAGTACTTC. Its protein is CASSGLTGAAETQYF.

This clonotype was detected a few times. CDR3 coding DNA: TGTGCCAGCAGTCCACACGGACAGGCGGGGGATACGCAGTATTTT. It specifies CASSPHGQAGDTQYF. This sequence joins TRBV6-5 and TRBJ2-3; tentatively, D is TRBD1 (7 bases). In germline, CDR1 is MNHEY, CDR2 SVGAGI. The CDR3 extends over 15 amino acids. Trimming removed 5 bases at V and 6 bases at J, with 18 bases between.

The chain links TRBV9 to TRBJ2-1; D is perhaps TRBD1 or TRBD2 (5 bases each). Per germline, CDR1 SGDLS and CDR2 YYNGEE. V was trimmed by 0 bases and J by 13 bases, leaving 20 bases between them. The CDR3 loop spans 15 amino acids. CDR3 residues: CASSVALGVRETQFF. CDR3 coding DNA: TGTGCCAGCAGCGTAGCATTGGGGGTTAGAGAGACCCAGTTCTTC.

The table lists this clonotype with many counts. The V and J genes are TRBV6-6 and TRBJ2-5, with 10 bases that match TRBD1. The CDR3 has 15 amino acids. Per germline, CDR1 MNHNY and CDR2 SVGAGI (reference sequence). Germline trimming cut 5 bases from V and 6 bases from J; bases unmatched to any gene: 9. The CDR3 coding sequence is TGTGCCAGCAGTCCCGAGGGACAGGGGTATCAGACCCAGTACTTC. Translating it yields CASSPEGQGYQTQYF.

This clonotype turned up a few times. The V gene is TRBV5-6, the J gene TRBJ2-7; D gene uncertain. Trimming pared 0 bases from V and 0 bases from J, leaving 10 bases between. Germline-derived CDR1 and CDR2 are SGHDT and YYEEEE. The CDR3 is 15 amino acids. In nucleotides, the CDR3 is TGTGCCAGCAGCTTGGAGCGTTTGTCCTCCTACGAGCAGTACTTC. Amino acid sequence: CASSLERLSSYEQYF.

This clonotype has a handful of counts. The rearrangement links TRBV28 to TRBJ2-3; no clear D. The CDR3 runs to 15 residues. The germline CDR1 and CDR2 sequences are MDHEN and SYDVKM. V lost 6 bases and J 1 base, leaving 14 bases between the germline ends. CDR3 region: CASSRATLGTDTQYF. The CDR3 DNA sequence: TGTGCCAGCAGCCGGGCAACCCTTGGCACAGATACGCAGTATTTT.